The rows below give T cell receptor beta chains drawn from one sample of a study of blood T cells in healthy people across ages. TCRdb reprocessed the 5' RACE reads with MiXCR, giving one entry per CDR3 protein. This table holds around 1.1 million distinct CDR3 sequences, roughly two fifths found once. The sample comprised blood. The receptors stem from a man aged 18 to 29 in good health. Both conserved end residues are part of each CDR3. Fields, in order: D gene, clone size, CDR3 length, J gene, V gene, CDR3 DNA, CDR3 protein. D genes are given only for firm matches. Size is stated for part of the rows, as once, few or many counts, or as a class when the clone is expanded.

NA	NA	15	TRBJ2-1	TRBV18	TGTGCCAGCTCACCGGTAGGGAGCTCCCACAATGAGCAGTTCTTC	CASSPVGSSHNEQFF
NA	NA	15	TRBJ1-3	TRBV29-1	TGCAGCGTTGGAAAGGGGGATGAGTCTGGAAACACCATATATTTT	CSVGKGDESGNTIYF
TRBD1	NA	14	TRBJ1-6	TRBV2	TGTGCCAGCAGGGCCGGGACAGGTCTTCCACCCCTCCACTTT	CASRAGTGLPPLHF
NA	few	17	TRBJ2-1	TRBV9	TGTGCCAGCAGCTCGGCAACGGGACATAGGACCAACAATGAGCAGTTCTTC	CASSSATGHRTNNEQFF
NA	few	13	TRBJ1-4	TRBV20-1	TGCAGTGCTCGCGGGGCGGGTAGTGAAAAACTGTTTTTT	CSARGAGSEKLFF
TRBD1	NA	14	TRBJ2-1	TRBV6-5	TGTGCCAGCAGTTTAGAATGGGACAGGAATGAGCAGTTCTTC	CASSLEWDRNEQFF
TRBD1	NA	16	TRBJ1-1	TRBV6-4	TGTGCCAGCAGAGATAAAGGGACAGGTGGTGACACTGGAGCTTTCTTT	CASRDKGTGGDTGAFF
NA	few	15	TRBJ1-2	TRBV12-3/TRBV12-4	TGTGCCAGCAGTCAAGACCCGGACCCAAACTATGGCTACACCTTC	CASSQDPDPNYGYTF
NA	NA	16	TRBJ1-1	TRBV7-6	TGTGCCAGCAGCTCCAAACAGGGCCGAGTGAACACTGAAGCTTTCTTT	CASSSKQGRVNTEAFF
TRBD2	many	16	TRBJ2-1	TRBV4-3	TGCGCCAGCAGCCAAGTTTGGCTAGCGGTGGACAATGAGCAGTTCTTC	CASSQVWLAVDNEQFF
NA	NA	15	TRBJ2-7	TRBV18	TGTGCCAGCTCACCACCGGGGCGGGGCCGCTACGAGCAGTACTTC	CASSPPGRGRYEQYF
TRBD1	NA	14	TRBJ2-7	TRBV28	TGTGCCAGCAGTTCTTCCGACAGGGTAAACGAGCAGTACTTC	CASSSSDRVNEQYF
TRBD1	few	14	TRBJ2-5	TRBV30	TGTGCCTGGAGTGTAGGGGGCACGCAAGAGACCCAGTACTTC	CAWSVGGTQETQYF
TRBD1	many	14	TRBJ1-5	TRBV5-1	TGCGCCAGCAGCTCGACAGGGGGAGTTCAGCCCCAGCATTTT	CASSSTGGVQPQHF
TRBD1	once	16	TRBJ1-2	TRBV4-2	TGTGCCAACAGCCAAGTCGTAACAGGGGGGAACTATGGCTACACCTTC	CANSQVVTGGNYGYTF
TRBD1	many	12	TRBJ1-3	TRBV20-1	TGCAGTGCTAGAGACCCGGACAGGGCCATATATTTT	CSARDPDRAIYF
NA	few	12	TRBJ1-5	TRBV6-2/TRBV6-3	TGTGCCAGCAGTTACGGGAGGAAGCCCCAGCATTTT	CASSYGRKPQHF
TRBD1	NA	15	TRBJ2-1	TRBV18	TGTGCCAGCTCCCCCGGACAGGGGGCTAGGAATGAGCAGTTCTTC	CASSPGQGARNEQFF
NA	few	17	TRBJ1-2	TRBV7-2	TGTGCCAGCAGCCGCAGGGGTGGGACAAGTCATTCCTATGGCTACACCTTC	CASSRRGGTSHSYGYTF
TRBD2	NA	15	TRBJ2-3	TRBV4-2	TGTGCCAGCAGCCAAGCGGGGGGGCGTGCAGATACGCAGTATTTT	CASSQAGGRADTQYF
NA	NA	15	TRBJ2-1	TRBV5-1	TGCGCCAGCAGCTTGGTCCCGGGCTTATACAATGAGCAGTTCTTC	CASSLVPGLYNEQFF
NA	few	16	TRBJ1-6	TRBV12-3/TRBV12-4	TGTGCCAGCAGTTCGGGAACTACCAACTATAATTCACCCCTCCACTTT	CASSSGTTNYNSPLHF
NA	NA	13	TRBJ1-2	TRBV29-1	TGCAGCGTTGAAGATAGGACCGAATATGGCTACACCTTC	CSVEDRTEYGYTF
NA	NA	17	TRBJ2-5	TRBV9	TGTGCCAGCAGCCCCACAGCCTGGGACATTGGGGAGAATGAGCAGTACTTC	CASSPTAWDIGENEQYF
NA	NA	15	TRBJ2-3	TRBV4-1	TGCGCCAGCAGCCAAGCCTACGCTGGCACAGATACGCAGTATTTT	CASSQAYAGTDTQYF
NA	NA	16	TRBJ1-5	TRBV7-2	TGTGCCAGCAGCCAAGGTCCGGCGGGTGGCAATCAGCCCCAGCATTTT	CASSQGPAGGNQPQHF
NA	few	14	TRBJ2-7	TRBV6-6	TGTGCCAGCACCCCCGACCCTGGATCGGGGTTACAGTACTTC	CASTPDPGSGLQYF
NA	NA	15	TRBJ1-2	TRBV9	TGTGCCAGCAGCGTAGCAGGGACCCCCAACTATGGCTACACCTTC	CASSVAGTPNYGYTF
NA	NA	13	TRBJ1-1	TRBV6-6	TGTGCCAGCAGTTACTCTGACAAAACTGAAGCTTTCTTT	CASSYSDKTEAFF
NA	NA	12	TRBJ1-4	TRBV4-3	TGCGCCAGCAGCCAAGCAAACGAAAAACTGTTTTTT	CASSQANEKLFF
TRBD1	many	16	TRBJ1-1	TRBV4-1	TGCGCCAGCAGCCAAGAGGAGAGGGGGCGGCGGACTGAAGCTTTCTTT	CASSQEERGRRTEAFF
NA	NA	14	TRBJ1-1	TRBV6-6	TGTGCCAGCACCAAGGGCCAGAGGGACACTGAAGCTTTCTTT	CASTKGQRDTEAFF
NA	NA	14	TRBJ2-5	TRBV12-3/TRBV12-4	TGTGCCAGCAGTTCCCGACAGCCCGAAGAGACCCAGTACTTC	CASSSRQPEETQYF
TRBD1	NA	16	TRBJ2-7	TRBV10-3	TGTGCCATCAGGGAGTTAGGCGACAGGGGAGGATACGAGCAGTACTTC	CAIRELGDRGGYEQYF
NA	NA	15	TRBJ2-3	TRBV12-3/TRBV12-4	TGTGCCAGCAGTTTGGTGGGGGTCGGCGCAGATACGCAGTATTTT	CASSLVGVGADTQYF
NA	NA	14	TRBJ1-2	TRBV5-6	TGTGCCAGCAGCTGGGACGACTTATTCCACGGCTACACCTTC	CASSWDDLFHGYTF
NA	NA	14	TRBJ2-3	TRBV6-5	TGTGCCAGCAGTTACATGTACGGCACAGATACGCAGTATTTT	CASSYMYGTDTQYF
TRBD1	NA	14	TRBJ2-7	TRBV20-1	TGCAGTGCTAGAGAAAGACAGGGGTTCTACGAGCAGTACTTC	CSARERQGFYEQYF
NA	few	15	TRBJ1-2	TRBV4-3	TGCGCCAGCAGCCAATACCAGGGGCGGGATAGCGGCTACACCTTC	CASSQYQGRDSGYTF
NA	NA	17	TRBJ2-1	TRBV21-1	TGTGCCAGCAGCGGAATGCCACAGGGGGCGAAAACGAATGAGCAGTTCTTC	CASSGMPQGAKTNEQFF